This TCR beta chain was sequenced during a study of blood T cell repertoires in COVID-19. Overall study: Samples of COVID-19 (acute and convalescent) were obtained from the United States, Italy and Spain. PBMCs, B-cell-depleted T cells, or T cells provided the cDNA or gDNA that made up the material.

The count of this clone is one. Enrolment of Seattle patients took place during active infection, and they were followed longitudinally. In the authors' methods: Nucleated cell number was recorded as an estimate derived from reference gene primer amplification. The protocol was immunoSEQ multiplex PCR, while the TCRdb copy is restricted to in-frame clones and leaves out a portion. The V and J calls and the clone size are those of that table, but D and trimming were determined from the DNA. Of under 200,000 clones listed, 70% to 80% are singletons. V was cut by 2 bases and J by 6 bases, with 32 bases left in between. Germline V CDR1 and CDR2: MDHEN, SYDVKM. This CDR3 comprises 20 residues.

V is TRBV28 and J is TRBJ2-7; TRBD2 is a possible D gene (6 bases). Specimen: peripheral blood. The receptor was derived from a woman in her sixties or seventies with COVID-19, enrolled during active disease. DNA for the CDR3: TGTGCCAGCAGTTTAGAAAGCGGACGTAGTCTTGGGTCGAAAGCGGGCGAGCAGTACTTC. It translates to CASSLESGRSLGSKAGEQYF.